This T cell receptor beta chain comes out of a study of blood T cells in healthy people across ages. The authors ran a second PCR of about 6 to 11 cycles using a sample-barcoded 5' primer and a J-beta primer mix. TCRdb re-called the 5' RACE reads through MiXCR, storing one row per CDR3 protein. In the table there are about 1.1 million distinct CDR3 sequences, roughly two fifths of which are singletons. Aged roughly 6 to 100, donors were systemically healthy Caucasians from Russia. Each sample gave at least 6.5 million isolated PBMCs. Germline V gives CDR1 SGHDN, CDR2 FVKESK. V lost 0 bases and J 13 bases, leaving 13 bases between the germline ends. CDR3 length equals 13 residues.

The clonotype originates from a man between 18 and 35 years old in good health. The gene calls are TRBV14 and TRBJ2-4, with D perhaps matching TRBD2 (5 bases). Sequences were obtained from blood. CDR3 DNA: TGTGCCAGCAGCCAAGATGCGAGGGTGAGGCAGTACTTC. This translates into CASSQDARVRQYF.